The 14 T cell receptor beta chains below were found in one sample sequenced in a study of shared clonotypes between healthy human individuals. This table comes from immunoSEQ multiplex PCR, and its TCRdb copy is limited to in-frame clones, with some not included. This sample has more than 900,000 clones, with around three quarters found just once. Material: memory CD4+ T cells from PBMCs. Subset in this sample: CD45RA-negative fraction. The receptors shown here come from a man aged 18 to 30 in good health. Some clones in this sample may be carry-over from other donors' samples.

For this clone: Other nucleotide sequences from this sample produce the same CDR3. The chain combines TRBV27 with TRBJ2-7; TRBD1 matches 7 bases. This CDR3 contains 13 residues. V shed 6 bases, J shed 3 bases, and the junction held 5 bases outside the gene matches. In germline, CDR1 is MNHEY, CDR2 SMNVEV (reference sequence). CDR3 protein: CASSLQGFYEQYF. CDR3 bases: TGTGCCAGCAGCCTACAGGGGTTCTACGAGCAGTACTTC.

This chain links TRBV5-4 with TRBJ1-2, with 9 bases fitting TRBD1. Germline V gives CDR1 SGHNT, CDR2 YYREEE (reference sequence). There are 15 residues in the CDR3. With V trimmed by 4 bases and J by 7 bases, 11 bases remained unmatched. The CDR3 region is CASSRWDRARSGYTF. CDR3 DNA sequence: TGTGCCAGCAGCCGGTGGGACAGGGCTAGGTCTGGCTACACCTTC.

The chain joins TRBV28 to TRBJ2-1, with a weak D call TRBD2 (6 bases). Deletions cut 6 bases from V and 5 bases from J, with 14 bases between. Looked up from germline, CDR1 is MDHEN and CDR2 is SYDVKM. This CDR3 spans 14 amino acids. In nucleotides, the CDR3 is TGTGCCAGCAGAGCCGGGACTCCAGACAATGAGCAGTTCTTC. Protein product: CASRAGTPDNEQFF.

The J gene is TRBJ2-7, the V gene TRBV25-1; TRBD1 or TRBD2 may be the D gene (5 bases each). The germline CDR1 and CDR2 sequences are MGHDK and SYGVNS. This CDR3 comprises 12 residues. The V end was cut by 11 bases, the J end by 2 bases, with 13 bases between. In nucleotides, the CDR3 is TGTGCCTCTGGGGACCCCCCCTACGAGCAGTACTTC. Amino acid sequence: CASGDPPYEQYF.

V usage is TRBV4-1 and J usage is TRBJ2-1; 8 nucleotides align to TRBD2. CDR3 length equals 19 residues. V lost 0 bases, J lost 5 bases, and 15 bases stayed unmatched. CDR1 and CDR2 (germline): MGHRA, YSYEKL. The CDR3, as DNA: TGCGCCAGCAGCCAAGATCCCGGGAGGGCCTACAGGAAGGACAATGAGCAGTTCTTC. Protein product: CASSQDPGRAYRKDNEQFF.

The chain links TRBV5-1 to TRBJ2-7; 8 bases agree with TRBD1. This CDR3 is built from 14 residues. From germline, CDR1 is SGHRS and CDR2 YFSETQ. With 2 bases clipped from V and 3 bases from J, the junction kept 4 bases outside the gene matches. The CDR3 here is CASSFRDRSYEQYF. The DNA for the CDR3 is TGCGCCAGCAGCTTCCGGGACAGGAGCTACGAGCAGTACTTC.

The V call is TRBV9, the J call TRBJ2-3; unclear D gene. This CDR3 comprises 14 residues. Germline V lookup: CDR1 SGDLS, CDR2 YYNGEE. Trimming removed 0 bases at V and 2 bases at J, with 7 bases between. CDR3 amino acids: CASSVDSNTDTQYF. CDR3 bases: TGTGCCAGCAGCGTAGATTCAAACACAGATACGCAGTATTTT. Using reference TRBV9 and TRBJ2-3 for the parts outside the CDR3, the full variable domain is DSGVTQTPKHLITATGQRVTLRCSPRSGDLSVYWYQQSLDQGLQFLIQYYNGEERAKGNILERFSAQQFPDLHSELNLSSLELGDSALYFCASSVDSNTDTQYFGPGTRLTVL.

This CDR3 is CASSLDRGPGNTIYF. The CDR3 DNA sequence: TGTGCCAGCAGCTTAGATCGGGGTCCTGGAAACACCATATATTTT. V and J are TRBV11-2 and TRBJ1-3; D is undetermined. The V end lost 0 bases, the J end lost 2 bases, and 8 bases lay between the germline ends. Germline V gene sequence: CDR1 SGHAT, CDR2 FQNNGV. This CDR3 contains 15 residues.

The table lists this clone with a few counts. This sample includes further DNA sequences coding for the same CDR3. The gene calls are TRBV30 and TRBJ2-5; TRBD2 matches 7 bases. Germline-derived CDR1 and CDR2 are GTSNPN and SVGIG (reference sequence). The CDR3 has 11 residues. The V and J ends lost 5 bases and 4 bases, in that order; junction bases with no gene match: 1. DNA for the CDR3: TGTGCCTGGGGACTAGGAGAGACCCAGTACTTC. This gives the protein CAWGLGETQYF. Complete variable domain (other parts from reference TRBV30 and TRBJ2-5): SQTIHQWPATLVQPVGSPLSLECTVEGTSNPNLYWYRQAAGRGLQLLFYSVGIGQISSEVPQNLSASRPQDRQFILSSKKLLLSDSGFYLCAWGLGETQYFGPGTRLLVL.

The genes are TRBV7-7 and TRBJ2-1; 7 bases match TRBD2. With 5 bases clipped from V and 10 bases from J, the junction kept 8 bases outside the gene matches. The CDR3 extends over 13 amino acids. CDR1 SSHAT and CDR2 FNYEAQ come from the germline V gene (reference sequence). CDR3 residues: CASSGGGRVEQFF. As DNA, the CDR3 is TGTGCCAGCAGCGGCGGGGGACGAGTGGAGCAGTTCTTC.

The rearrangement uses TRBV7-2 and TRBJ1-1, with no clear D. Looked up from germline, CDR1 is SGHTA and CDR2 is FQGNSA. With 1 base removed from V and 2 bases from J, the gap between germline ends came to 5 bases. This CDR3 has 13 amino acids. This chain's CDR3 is CASSLVGNTEAFF. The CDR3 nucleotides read TGTGCCAGCAGCTTAGTAGGAAACACTGAAGCTTTCTTT.

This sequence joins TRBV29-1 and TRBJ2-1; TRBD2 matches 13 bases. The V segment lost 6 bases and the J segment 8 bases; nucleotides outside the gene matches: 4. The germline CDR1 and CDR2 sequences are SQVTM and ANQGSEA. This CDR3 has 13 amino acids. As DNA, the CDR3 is TGCAGCGTCAAGGGACTAGCGGGATATGAGCAGTTCTTC. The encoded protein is CSVKGLAGYEQFF.

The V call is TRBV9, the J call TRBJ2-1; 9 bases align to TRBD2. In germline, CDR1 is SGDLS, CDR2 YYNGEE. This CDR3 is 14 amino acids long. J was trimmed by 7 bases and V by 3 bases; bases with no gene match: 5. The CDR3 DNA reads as TGTGCCAGCAGCGGGGCGGGAGGGAGAAATGAGCAGTTCTTC. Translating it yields CASSGAGGRNEQFF.

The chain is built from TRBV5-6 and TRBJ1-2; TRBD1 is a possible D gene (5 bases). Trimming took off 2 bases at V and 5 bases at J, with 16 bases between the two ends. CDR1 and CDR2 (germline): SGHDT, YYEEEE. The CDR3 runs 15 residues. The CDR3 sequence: CASSLPQGGGYGYTF. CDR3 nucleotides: TGTGCCAGCAGCTTACCCCAGGGAGGTGGATATGGCTACACCTTC. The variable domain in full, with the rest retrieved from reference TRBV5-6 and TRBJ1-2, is DAGVTQSPTHLIKTRGQQVTLRCSPKSGHDTVSWYQQALGQGPQFIFQYYEEEERQRGNFPDRFSGHQFPNYSSELNVNALLLGDSALYLCASSLPQGGGYGYTFGSGTRLTVV.